Listed below are T cell receptor beta chains from one sample, sequenced in a study of shared clonotypes between healthy human individuals. The repertoire was sequenced with immunoSEQ multiplex PCR; TCRdb's copy has only in-frame clones and lacks some. Of millions of clones listed, just over 90% are singletons. The source material was naive CD4+ T cells sorted from blood. The receptors stem from a man in his late teens or twenties in good health. Both conserved end residues are part of each CDR3. Fields, in order: J gene, D gene, clone size, V gene, CDR3 protein, CDR3 DNA. The D gene is left open where the match is weak. Clone sizes are given selectively: once, few, many, or a class where the clone is expanded.

TRBJ2-1 | NA | NA | TRBV12-5 | CASNMAGGIYEQFF | TGTGCTAGTAATATGGCAGGGGGGATCTATGAGCAGTTCTTC
TRBJ1-6 | NA | NA | TRBV6-6 | CASRRDGDLNNSPLHF | TGTGCCAGCAGAAGGGACGGAGACCTGAATAATTCACCCCTCCACTTT
TRBJ1-1 | TRBD1 | NA | TRBV5-1 | CASSWGTGSTEAFF | TGCGCCAGCAGCTGGGGGACAGGGAGCACTGAAGCTTTCTTT
TRBJ2-7 | NA | NA | TRBV18 | CASSPLPGLYEQYF | TGTGCCAGCTCACCACTGCCAGGGCTCTACGAGCAGTACTTC
TRBJ2-5 | NA | NA | TRBV2 | CASSAGAGITETQYF | TGTGCCAGCAGTGCAGGGGCGGGAATTACGGAGACCCAGTACTTC
TRBJ2-5 | TRBD2 | NA | TRBV30 | CAWSARLAGDGGTQYF | TGTGCCTGGAGTGCGAGACTAGCGGGAGATGGGGGGACCCAGTACTTC
TRBJ2-2 | NA | few | TRBV30 | CAWSLGNTGELFF | TGTGCCTGGAGTTTGGGTAACACCGGGGAGCTGTTTTTT
TRBJ1-1 | NA | NA | TRBV19 | CASSFSLLTVRNTEAFF | TGTGCCAGTAGTTTCTCCCTCTTGACGGTAAGGAACACTGAAGCTTTCTTT
TRBJ2-5 | NA | NA | TRBV18 | CASSPRQQGGLQETQYF | TGTGCCAGCTCACCAAGACAACAGGGTGGCCTTCAAGAGACCCAGTACTTC
TRBJ2-3 | TRBD1 | NA | TRBV29-1 | CSVGNTGGGTDTQYF | TGCAGCGTAGGAAATACAGGGGGAGGCACAGATACGCAGTATTTT
TRBJ1-1 | NA | NA | TRBV7-9 | CASSQTPNTEAFF | TGTGCCAGCAGCCAGACACCTAACACTGAAGCTTTCTTT
TRBJ1-3 | TRBD1 | NA | TRBV10-3 | CAISGGQGAGGNTIYF | TGTGCCATCAGTGGAGGACAGGGGGCGGGAGGAAACACCATATATTTT
TRBJ1-4 | NA | NA | TRBV18 | CASSPPGREKLFF | TGTGCCAGCTCACCACCGGGTCGGGAAAAACTGTTTTTT
TRBJ1-2 | NA | NA | TRBV6-6 | CASSYSTSAAYGYTF | TGTGCCAGCAGTTACTCGACCAGTGCAGCCTATGGCTACACCTTC
TRBJ1-3 | NA | NA | TRBV5-1 | CANVWGTYRSSGNTIYF | TGCGCCAACGTTTGGGGGACCTACCGAAGCTCTGGAAACACCATATATTTT
TRBJ1-6 | TRBD1 | once | TRBV27 | CASHPGDRENSPLHF | TGTGCCAGCCACCCGGGGGACAGAGAGAATTCACCCCTCCACTTT
TRBJ2-7 | NA | NA | TRBV28 | CASSPGLTYEQYF | TGTGCCAGCAGCCCGGGACTTACCTACGAGCAGTACTTC
TRBJ2-4 | NA | once | TRBV18 | CASSPPGTAKNIQYF | TGTGCCAGCTCACCCCCCGGGACAGCCAAAAACATTCAGTACTTC
TRBJ2-1 | TRBD2 | NA | TRBV30 | CAWSPRTSGNRNEQFF | TGTGCCTGGAGTCCACGGACTAGCGGGAATCGCAATGAGCAGTTCTTC
TRBJ1-4 | TRBD1 | NA | TRBV19 | CASSPQTGAISNEKLFF | TGTGCCAGTAGTCCCCAGACAGGGGCAATTTCTAATGAAAAACTGTTTTTT
TRBJ2-7 | TRBD2 | NA | TRBV25-1 | CASGASGTYEQYF | TGTGCCAGCGGGGCTAGCGGGACCTACGAGCAGTACTTC
TRBJ1-5 | TRBD1 | NA | TRBV19 | CASSGGVGNQPQHF | TGTGCCAGTTCAGGGGGCGTCGGCAATCAGCCCCAGCATTTT
TRBJ2-5 | NA | NA | TRBV7-7 | CASSRGTAGQETQYF | TGTGCTAGCAGCCGCGGGACTGCGGGTCAAGAGACCCAGTACTTC
TRBJ2-2 | TRBD2 | NA | TRBV7-8 | CATNFLAGGTGELFF | TGTGCCACCAACTTCTTAGCGGGAGGTACCGGGGAGCTGTTTTTT
TRBJ2-7 | NA | NA | TRBV9 | CASSVGLTSPYEQYF | TGTGCCAGCAGCGTAGGACTGACGTCTCCCTACGAGCAGTACTTC
TRBJ2-7 | NA | NA | TRBV30 | CAYNLRALSYEQYF | TGTGCCTACAACCTAAGAGCTCTGAGCTACGAGCAGTACTTC
TRBJ1-2 | NA | NA | TRBV18 | CASSQGEYGYTF | TGTGCCAGCTCACAGGGGGAGTATGGCTACACCTTC
TRBJ1-1 | NA | once | TRBV18 | CASSPRGTPNTEAFF | TGTGCCAGCTCACCAAGGGGGACACCGAACACTGAAGCTTTCTTT
TRBJ1-2 | NA | NA | TRBV25-1 | CASRGSAEGYGYTF | TGTGCCAGCAGGGGTTCGGCAGAAGGCTATGGCTACACCTTC
TRBJ1-6 | NA | few | TRBV5-6 | CASSALGASETPLHF | TGTGCCAGCAGCGCCCTGGGGGCCTCGGAGACACCCCTCCACTTT
TRBJ2-7 | TRBD2 | NA | TRBV5-8 | CASSLGLAGGKYF | TGTGCCAGCAGTTTGGGACTAGCGGGAGGGAAGTACTTC
TRBJ2-5 | TRBD1 | NA | TRBV2 | CATGTGVTKTQYF | TGTGCCACCGGGACAGGGGTGACTAAGACCCAGTACTTC
TRBJ2-2 | TRBD1 | NA | TRBV5-1 | CASGLRPARGQNTGELFF | TGCGCCAGCGGCTTACGTCCGGCCAGGGGGCAAAACACCGGGGAGCTGTTTTTT
TRBJ2-4 | NA | NA | TRBV10-1 | CASSEGGRGNIQYF | TGCGCCAGCAGTGAGGGCGGCCGAGGGAACATTCAGTACTTC
TRBJ1-4 | NA | few | TRBV13 | CASSTGQWGEKLFF | TGTGCCAGCAGCACCGGACAATGGGGTGAAAAACTGTTTTTT
TRBJ2-4 | NA | NA | TRBV5-1 | CASSDGQATRNIQYF | TGCGCCAGCAGCGACGGCCAGGCGACAAGAAACATTCAGTACTTC
TRBJ2-2 | NA | NA | TRBV4-1 | CASSQASGSYTGELFF | TGCGCCAGCAGCCAAGCAAGCGGTTCGTACACCGGGGAGCTGTTTTTT
TRBJ2-5 | TRBD1 | NA | TRBV19 | CASSQLTGTMEETQYF | TGTGCCAGTAGTCAACTGACAGGGACCATGGAAGAGACCCAGTACTTC
TRBJ2-3 | TRBD2 | NA | TRBV5-1 | CASSPGATSGSTDTQYF | TGCGCCAGCAGCCCAGGAGCGACTAGCGGAAGCACAGATACGCAGTATTTT
TRBJ2-7 | TRBD1 | few | TRBV5-1 | CASSLGDRDYEQYF | TGCGCCAGCAGCTTGGGGGACAGGGACTACGAGCAGTACTTC
TRBJ2-1 | NA | NA | TRBV10-3 | CAISQLSGYNEQFF | TGTGCCATCAGTCAACTAAGCGGATACAATGAGCAGTTCTTC
TRBJ2-1 | NA | NA | TRBV11-2 | CASSLGTSYNEQFF | TGTGCCAGCAGCTTAGGGACTTCCTACAATGAGCAGTTCTTC
TRBJ2-7 | NA | NA | TRBV5-1 | CASSYDRPYEQYF | TGCGCCAGCAGCTATGACAGACCCTACGAGCAGTACTTC
TRBJ2-2 | NA | NA | TRBV29-1 | CTRRRLTATGELFF | TGCACCCGTCGTCGACTCACTGCCACCGGGGAGCTGTTTTTT